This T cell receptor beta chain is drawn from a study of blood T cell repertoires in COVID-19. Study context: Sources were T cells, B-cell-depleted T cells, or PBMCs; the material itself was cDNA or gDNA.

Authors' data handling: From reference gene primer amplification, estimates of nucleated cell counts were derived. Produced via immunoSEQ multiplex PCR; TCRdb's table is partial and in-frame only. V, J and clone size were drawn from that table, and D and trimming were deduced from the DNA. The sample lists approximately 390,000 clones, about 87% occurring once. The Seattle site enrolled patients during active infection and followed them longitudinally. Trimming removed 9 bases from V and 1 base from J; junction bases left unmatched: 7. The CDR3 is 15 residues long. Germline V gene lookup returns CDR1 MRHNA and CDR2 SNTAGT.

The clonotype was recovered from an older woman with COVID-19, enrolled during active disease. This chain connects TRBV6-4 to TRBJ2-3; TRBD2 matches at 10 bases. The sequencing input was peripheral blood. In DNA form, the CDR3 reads TGTGCCAGGCTAGCGGGGGAGCCGGGCACAGATACGCAGTATTTT. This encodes CARLAGEPGTDTQYF.